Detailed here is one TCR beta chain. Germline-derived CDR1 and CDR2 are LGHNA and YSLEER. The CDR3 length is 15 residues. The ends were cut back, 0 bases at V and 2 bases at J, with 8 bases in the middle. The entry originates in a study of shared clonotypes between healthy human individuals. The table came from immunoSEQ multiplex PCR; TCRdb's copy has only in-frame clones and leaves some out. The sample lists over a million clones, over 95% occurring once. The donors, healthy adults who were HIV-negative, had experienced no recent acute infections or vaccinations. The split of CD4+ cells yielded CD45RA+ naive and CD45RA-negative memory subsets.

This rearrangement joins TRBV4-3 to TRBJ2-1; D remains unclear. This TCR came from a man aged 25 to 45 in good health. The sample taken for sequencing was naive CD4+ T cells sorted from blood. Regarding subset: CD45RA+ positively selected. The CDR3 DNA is TGCGCCAGCAGCCAAGAAAATCAACCCTACAATGAGCAGTTCTTC. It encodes CASSQENQPYNEQFF.